This entry concerns a single TCR beta chain. This entry belongs to a study of blood T cell repertoires in COVID-19. The CDR3 consists of 16 residues. The V and J ends lost 5 bases and 1 base, in that order; junction bases with no gene match: 7. Germline-derived CDR1 and CDR2 are LNHDA and SQIVND (reference sequence). The method was immunoSEQ multiplex PCR; TCRdb's version includes in-frame clones alone and lacks a portion of them. The table lists about 200,000 clones, approximately 92% of them singletons. This sequence originates from a woman aged 40 to 50 with acute COVID-19. This chain links TRBV19 with TRBJ2-3; 9 bases align to TRBD1. The specimen was PBMCs or T cells enriched from blood (not recorded which). CDR3 DNA: TGTGCCAGTAGTTTAACAGGGGGCCCTCGCACAGATACGCAGTATTTT. Encoded protein: CASSLTGGPRTDTQYF.